These 25 T cell receptor beta chains share one sample of origin, sequenced in a study of CD8 T cells in ankylosing spondylitis. TCRdb fed the 5' RACE reads into MiXCR, producing one record per CDR3 protein. The table lists approximately 150,000 distinct CDR3 sequences, approximately 9.9% of them singletons. Sequencing was carried out using blood, either unsorted or a sorted T cell fraction (not recorded which). These receptors all come from a female donor with ankylosing spondylitis or in good health (not recorded which).

V is TRBV20-1 and J is TRBJ1-2, with TRBD1 identical over 12 bases. Germline CDR1 is DFQATT and CDR2 is SNEGSKA (reference sequence). V was pared by 0 bases and J by 7 bases, with 3 bases of the junction left unmatched. This CDR3 is built from 14 residues. DNA for the CDR3: TGCAGTGCTAGAGATTGGGACAGGGGGCCTGGCTACACCTTC. It encodes CSARDWDRGPGYTF.

This chain uses TRBV25-1 with TRBJ2-7, with D maybe TRBD1 (5 bases). V lost 4 bases to trimming and J lost 0 bases, with 22 bases between them. This CDR3 has 18 amino acids. CDR1 is MGHDK and CDR2 is SYGVNS in the germline V gene. CDR3 coding DNA: TGTGCCAGCAGTGGACCTAGGGGAATGCCCCTTCCCTCCTACGAGCAGTACTTC. Translated: CASSGPRGMPLPSYEQYF.

The chain recombines TRBV7-6 with TRBJ2-1; D not resolved. The CDR3 runs 13 residues. V shed 0 bases and J shed 6 bases, with 6 bases lying between them. Germline lookup yields CDR1 SGHVS and CDR2 FNYEAQ. The CDR3 sequence is CASSLAGFNEQFF. DNA for the CDR3: TGTGCCAGCAGCTTAGCCGGCTTCAATGAGCAGTTCTTC.

This clonotype was recorded a few times. The rearrangement links TRBV6-2 or TRBV6-3 to TRBJ2-7, with D tentatively TRBD1 or TRBD2 (5 bases each). Germline values: CDR1 MNHEY, CDR2 SVGEGT. Trimming took 3 bases from V and 0 from J, leaving 12 bases between them. This CDR3 region has 15 residues. The CDR3 nucleotides are TGTGCCAGCAGTTATTCCGTGAGGGGCTCCTACGAGCAGTACTTC. Residues: CASSYSVRGSYEQYF.

In this sample, this clonotype turned up many times. This sequence joins TRBV7-9 and TRBJ2-3; 12 bases fit TRBD2. The V segment lost 4 bases and the J segment 6 bases; nucleotides outside the gene matches: 11. Germline V lookup: CDR1 SEHNR, CDR2 FQNEAQ (reference sequence). This CDR3 contains 17 residues. This CDR3 is CASSSPPSSGRVDTQYF. CDR3 DNA: TGTGCCAGCAGCTCCCCTCCTTCTAGCGGGAGGGTGGATACGCAGTATTTT. The complete variable domain, with remaining parts taken from reference TRBV7-9 and TRBJ2-3, reads DTGVSQNPRHKITKRGQNVTFRCDPISEHNRLYWYRQTLGQGPEFLTYFQNEAQLEKSRLLSDRFSAERPKGSFSTLEIQRTEQGDSAMYLCASSSPPSSGRVDTQYFGPGTRLTVL.

This clonotype was picked up a small number of times. CDR3 sequence reads: CASSDKGQGQETQYF. For the CDR3, the DNA is TGTGCCAGCAGCGATAAAGGTCAGGGTCAAGAGACCCAGTACTTC. V and J are TRBV9 and TRBJ2-5; possible D gene TRBD1, 5 bases. V shed 3 bases and J shed 2 bases, with 14 bases lying between them. CDR3 length: 15 residues. CDR1 and CDR2 (germline): SGDLS, YYNGEE.

This clonotype was counted at least ten times. The chain has TRBV4-1 and TRBJ2-3; D perhaps matches TRBD2 (6 bases). The CDR3 spans 15 residues. Germline CDR1 and CDR2: MGHRA and YSYEKL. V shed 1 base and J shed 2 bases, with 10 bases lying between them. CDR3 sequence reads: CASSQVSGSTDTQYF. CDR3 sequence (DNA): TGCGCCAGCAGCCAAGTCAGCGGGTCCACAGATACGCAGTATTTT.

This clonotype was seen repeatedly, ten times or more. The rearrangement uses TRBV7-9 and TRBJ1-1; TRBD1 aligns across 7 bases. Per the germline V gene, CDR1 is SEHNR and CDR2 is FQNEAQ (reference sequence). This CDR3 has 10 residues. The trim removed 10 bases at V and 7 bases at J, leaving 3 bases unmatched. CDR3: CATRGGEAFF. CDR3 sequence (DNA): TGTGCCACCAGGGGGGGTGAAGCTTTCTTT.

At least ten counts were recorded for this clonotype. The rearrangement uses TRBV11-3 and TRBJ2-5, with 10 positions matching TRBD2. This CDR3 is 16 amino acids long. In germline, CDR1 is SGHNT, CDR2 YENEEA. Trimming took 3 bases from V and 5 from J; bases not matched to a gene: 9. CDR3 sequence reads: CASSLSGSGRTETQYF. The DNA for the CDR3 is TGTGCCAGCAGCTTGTCAGGTAGCGGGAGGACGGAGACCCAGTACTTC.

This clonotype has a handful of counts. The chain employs TRBV29-1 and TRBJ1-1; TRBD1 agrees at 7 bases. This CDR3 contains 14 residues. Germline V gene sequence: CDR1 SQVTM, CDR2 ANQGSEA. V lost 3 bases to trimming and J lost 0 bases; unmatched junction nucleotides: 4. The CDR3 loop is CSVELTGVNTEAFF. The CDR3 DNA reads as TGCAGCGTTGAGCTTACAGGGGTGAACACTGAAGCTTTCTTT.

The rearrangement links TRBV27 to TRBJ2-7; TRBD1 matches at 7 bases. Germline CDR1 and CDR2: MNHEY and SMNVEV (reference sequence). With V trimmed by 4 bases and J by 2 bases, 5 bases remained unmatched. The CDR3 consists of 14 residues. Here the CDR3 DNA reads TGTGCCAGCAGTTATACAGGGGACGCCTACGAGCAGTACTTC. Translation gives CASSYTGDAYEQYF.

This chain joins TRBV30 and TRBJ2-7, with D unresolved. This CDR3 is 11 amino acids long. Per germline, CDR1 GTSNPN and CDR2 SVGIG (reference sequence). V was cut by 5 bases and J by 2 bases, with 7 bases left in between. CDR3 loop: CAWGDTYEQYF. As DNA, the CDR3 is TGTGCCTGGGGTGACACCTACGAGCAGTACTTC.

The chain links TRBV12-3 or TRBV12-4 to TRBJ1-1; 8 bases map to TRBD1. The CDR3 totals 15 residues. Losses at the gene ends were 3 bases for V and 3 bases for J; bases not matched to a gene: 6. CDR3 protein: CASSFPQGVYTEAFF. CDR3 in DNA: TGTGCCAGCAGTTTCCCACAGGGGGTATACACTGAAGCTTTCTTT.

J is TRBJ2-1 and V is TRBV27, with 7 bases identical to TRBD2. V was clipped by 2 bases and J by 8 bases; unmatched bases: 6. Germline lookup yields CDR1 MNHEY and CDR2 SMNVEV (reference sequence). The CDR3 has 14 residues. The CDR3 coding sequence is TGTGCCAGCAGTTTAGGCGGGAGTACGGATGAGCAGTTCTTC. It codes for CASSLGGSTDEQFF.

This chain uses TRBV9 with TRBJ2-1; 8 nucleotides match TRBD2. The junction had 13 bases not matched to a gene; V was cut back by 4 bases and J by 1 base. This CDR3 has 18 residues. CDR1 and CDR2 from the germline V gene are SGDLS and YYNGEE. The CDR3 nucleotides read TGTGCCAGCAGCCAAGGACTAGCTGAAGGGGGGTCCTACAATGAGCAGTTCTTC. Protein product: CASSQGLAEGGSYNEQFF.

This clonotype was counted only a few times. DNA of the CDR3: TGTGCCAGCAGTTCCGGGACAGGTGTTGAAGCTTTCTTT. Its translation: CASSSGTGVEAFF. This rearrangement joins TRBV6-5 to TRBJ1-1, with TRBD1 matching over 8 bases. The trim removed 4 bases at V and 7 bases at J, leaving 5 bases unmatched. Germline values: CDR1 MNHEY, CDR2 SVGAGI. This CDR3 is 13 amino acids long.

The rearrangement joins TRBV5-6 to TRBJ1-5, with unresolved D. CDR3 size: 13 residues. Between the trimmed V and J ends, which lost 3 bases and 1 base, there was a span of 5 bases. The germline V gene has CDR1 SGHDT and CDR2 YYEEEE. CDR3 residues: CASSCGSNQPQHF. The CDR3 region has the DNA TGTGCCAGCAGCTGCGGGAGCAATCAGCCCCAGCATTTT.

This clonotype was detected a few times. V gene TRBV5-6 combines with J gene TRBJ1-1; D is possibly TRBD1 (5 bases). The germline CDR1 and CDR2 sequences are SGHDT and YYEEEE. The ends were cut back, 7 bases at V and 1 base at J, with 11 bases in the middle. This CDR3 is built from 13 residues. CDR3 in DNA: TGTGCCAGCTCTGGGACTTCGAACACTGAAGCTTTCTTT. Encoded protein: CASSGTSNTEAFF.

The genes are TRBV29-1 and TRBJ2-2; no definite D call. The CDR3 loop spans 13 amino acids. Germline CDR1 reads SQVTM; CDR2 reads ANQGSEA. V lost 5 bases, J lost 0 bases, and 7 bases lay in between. CDR3 in DNA: TGCAGCGTTAAGGGCTCGAACACCGGGGAGCTGTTTTTT. Protein product: CSVKGSNTGELFF.

J is TRBJ2-1 and V is TRBV5-4; D uncertain. V lost 2 bases to trimming and J lost 8 bases, with 8 bases between them. CDR3 length equals 12 residues. Per the germline V gene, CDR1 is SGHNT and CDR2 is YYREEE (reference sequence). CDR3 in amino acids: CASSFGSHEQFF. Written as DNA, the CDR3 is TGTGCCAGCAGCTTTGGTAGTCATGAGCAGTTCTTC.

The chain combines TRBV27 with TRBJ1-5; TRBD1 is a possible D gene (6 bases). V was shortened by 1 base and J by 3 bases, with 10 bases between the two germline ends. CDR1 is MNHEY and CDR2 is SMNVEV in the germline V gene (reference sequence). The CDR3 sequence is 15 residues long. DNA for the CDR3: TGTGCCAGCAGTTTATTTTCAGGGGCCAATCAGCCCCAGCATTTT. This codes for CASSLFSGANQPQHF.

The gene calls are TRBV9 and TRBJ2-6, with D tentatively TRBD2 (5 bases). The V and J ends lost 2 bases and 0 bases respectively, with 21 bases between them. The germline V gene encodes CDR1 SGDLS and CDR2 YYNGEE. The CDR3 loop spans 20 amino acids. The CDR3 loop is CASSVPEGRSILSGANVLTF. The CDR3 bases are TGTGCCAGCAGCGTCCCCGAGGGCCGATCTATTCTCTCTGGGGCCAACGTCCTGACTTTC.

This clonotype was seen repeatedly, ten times or more. This chain uses TRBV15 with TRBJ2-2, with TRBD1 matching 9 bases. Germline trimming cut 1 base from V and 3 bases from J; bases unmatched to any gene: 0. Germline assignment: CDR1 LNHNV and CDR2 YYDKDF (reference sequence). The CDR3 length is 15 residues. CDR3 amino acids: CATSRGTGDTGELFF. The CDR3 DNA reads as TGTGCCACCAGCAGAGGGACAGGGGACACCGGGGAGCTGTTTTTT.

This clonotype was picked up a small number of times. This chain connects TRBV10-3 to TRBJ1-2; 9 nucleotides align to TRBD1. Germline V lookup: CDR1 ENHRY, CDR2 SYGVKD. The ends lost 10 bases at V and 8 bases at J; junction bases unmatched: 5. The CDR3 runs 11 residues. CDR3 sequence reads: CATRTGAGYTF. Here the CDR3 DNA reads TGTGCCACCCGGACAGGGGCGGGCTACACCTTC.

J is TRBJ2-7 and V is TRBV30; D not resolved. The germline CDR1 and CDR2 sequences are GTSNPN and SVGIG (reference sequence). Trimming removed 1 base at V and 0 bases at J, with 7 bases between. This CDR3 comprises 13 residues. The CDR3 loop is CAWSDQISYEQYF. In DNA form, the CDR3 reads TGTGCCTGGAGTGACCAGATCTCCTACGAGCAGTACTTC. Variable domain in full (rest from reference TRBV30 and TRBJ2-7): SQTIHQWPATLVQPVGSPLSLECTVEGTSNPNLYWYRQAAGRGLQLLFYSVGIGQISSEVPQNLSASRPQDRQFILSSKKLLLSDSGFYLCAWSDQISYEQYFGPGTRLTVT.